The 12 T cell receptor beta chains below come from one sample, sequenced in a study of human T cells and chemical hapten exposure. A single record per CDR3 protein comes from TCRdb applying MiXCR to the RACE reads. The sample has under 130,000 distinct CDR3 sequences, 9.5% to 12% seen once. As for time point: patch test 1, 2 weeks after DPC sensitization. Treatment denoted: therapeutic diphenylcyclopropenone sensitization with weekly scalp DPC. The source material was whole blood, sampled in connection with sensitization to the hapten diphenylcyclopropenone (DPC). Receptor source: a woman aged 35 to 49 with alopecia areata. Some clones in this sample may be carry-over from other donors' samples.

The table lists this clonotype with a few counts. This chain joins TRBV5-1 and TRBJ1-2; 7 bases are shared with TRBD1. Losses at the gene ends were 0 bases for V and 4 bases for J; bases not matched to a gene: 6. Germline V gene sequence: CDR1 SGHRS, CDR2 YFSETQ. The CDR3 is 15 amino acids. The CDR3 reads CASSLDVGQIYGYTF. CDR3 sequence (DNA): TGCGCCAGCAGCTTGGATGTGGGACAGATCTATGGCTACACCTTC.

The J gene is TRBJ2-2, the V gene TRBV29-1; 12 bases map to TRBD2. CDR3 length: 16 residues. The V gene's germline CDR1 is SQVTM and CDR2 ANQGSEA. With 4 bases clipped from V and 3 bases from J, the junction kept 6 bases outside the gene matches. This CDR3 reads CSVGDPSGRDTGELFF. The CDR3 coding sequence is TGCAGCGTTGGGGACCCTAGCGGGAGGGACACCGGGGAGCTGTTTTTT.

This clonotype was counted many times. The chain has TRBV9 and TRBJ1-3; D gene uncertain. The CDR3 totals 17 residues. Germline V gene lookup returns CDR1 SGDLS and CDR2 YYNGEE. V lost 2 bases, J lost 0 bases, and 15 bases lay in between. CDR3 coding DNA: TGTGCCAGCAGCGTTTCCCCGACTGCATACTCTGGAAACACCATATATTTT. Translation gives CASSVSPTAYSGNTIYF. Combining the CDR3 with reference TRBV9 and TRBJ1-3 gives the whole variable domain DSGVTQTPKHLITATGQRVTLRCSPRSGDLSVYWYQQSLDQGLQFLIQYYNGEERAKGNILERFSAQQFPDLHSELNLSSLELGDSALYFCASSVSPTAYSGNTIYFGEGSWLTVV.

The sample holds many counts of this clonotype. The rearrangement uses TRBV7-3 and TRBJ2-7, with a possible D match to TRBD2 (5 bases). V gave up 1 base and J gave up 5 bases, with 9 bases separating them. The CDR3 is made up of 13 amino acids. Germline lookup yields CDR1 SGHTA and CDR2 FQGTGA. The CDR3 sequence is CASSLMAGDEQYF. CDR3 nucleotides: TGTGCCAGCAGCTTAATGGCCGGGGACGAGCAGTACTTC.

This clonotype was seen ten or more times. The rearrangement uses TRBV29-1 and TRBJ2-1; the D gene could be TRBD1 or TRBD2 (5 bases each). The V end lost 2 bases, the J end lost 0 bases, and 14 bases lay between the germline ends. Germline V gene data show CDR1 as SQVTM and CDR2 as ANQGSEA. This CDR3 contains 16 residues. The CDR3 DNA sequence: TGCAGCGTTGAATTGGGGCTAGCCCACTCCTACAATGAGCAGTTCTTC. Its protein is CSVELGLAHSYNEQFF.

The chain has TRBV6-2 or TRBV6-3 and TRBJ2-4; D unclear. The CDR3 has 13 residues. In germline, CDR1 is MNHEY, CDR2 SVGEGT. V dropped 0 bases and J dropped 8 bases, with 8 bases sitting between them. The CDR3 sequence: CASSYSGLHIQYF. The CDR3 bases are TGTGCCAGCAGTTACTCGGGCCTCCACATTCAGTACTTC.

The table lists this clonotype with many counts. This sequence joins TRBV12-3 or TRBV12-4 and TRBJ1-1; D ambiguous. Trimming took off 5 bases at V and 1 base at J, with 11 bases between the two ends. The CDR3 covers 14 residues. CDR3 region: CASSLGSPNTEAFF. CDR3 nucleotide sequence: TGTGCCAGCAGTCTTGGGTCCCCGAACACTGAAGCTTTCTTT.

The rearrangement links TRBV3-1 to TRBJ2-1, with D perhaps TRBD2 (6 bases). The CDR3 sequence is 13 residues long. V dropped 4 bases and J dropped 4 bases, with 8 bases sitting between them. CDR1 is LGHDT, CDR2 YNNKEL, per germline (reference sequence). As DNA, the CDR3 is TGTGCCAGCAGCCCGGGACTGTACAATGAGCAGTTCTTC. It specifies CASSPGLYNEQFF.

This sequence joins TRBV7-3 and TRBJ2-3; D might be TRBD1 or TRBD2, each matching 5 bases. There are 18 residues in the CDR3. The ends were cut back, 4 bases at V and 5 bases at J, with 25 bases in the middle. The germline V gene encodes CDR1 SGHTA and CDR2 FQGTGA. CDR3 in amino acids: CASSSEVARARVEDTQYF. CDR3 nucleotides: TGTGCCAGCAGCTCAGAGGTGGCCAGGGCGAGGGTGGAAGATACGCAGTATTTT.

This clonotype came up a few times. CDR3 sequence (DNA): TGTGCCATCAGTGAAGGGGTGTCGAGCAATCAGCCCCAGCATTTT. Its protein is CAISEGVSSNQPQHF. V and J are TRBV10-3 and TRBJ1-5; D is possibly TRBD1 (5 bases). Trimming took 3 bases from V and 1 from J, leaving 10 bases between them. Germline lookup yields CDR1 ENHRY and CDR2 SYGVKD. The CDR3 runs 15 residues.

The chain joins TRBV7-2 to TRBJ2-7, with 10 bases lining up with TRBD2. Trimming took 0 bases from V and 3 from J; bases not matched to a gene: 2. Germline V gene data show CDR1 as SGHTA and CDR2 as FQGNSA. This CDR3 is built from 15 residues. The CDR3 region has the DNA TGTGCCAGCAGCTTAGCTTGGACTAGCGGCTACGAGCAGTACTTC. Its translation: CASSLAWTSGYEQYF.

The V gene is TRBV18, the J gene TRBJ1-6; perhaps TRBD1 as D (6 bases). This CDR3 is 16 amino acids long. Germline V gene lookup returns CDR1 KGHSH and CDR2 LQKENI. Trimming removed 3 bases at V and 7 bases at J, with 16 bases between. The CDR3 DNA sequence: TGTGCCAGCTCACCCACCTTGGGGGGCCAAAATTCACCCCTCCACTTT. It yields the protein CASSPTLGGQNSPLHF.